This T cell receptor beta chain derives from a study of cytomegalovirus exposure and HLA in healthy donors. Study findings and constraints: Earlier analysis found most TCR beta V segments productive about 87% or about 30% of the time.

This PCR relied on a set of 60 Vbeta primers and 13 Jbeta primers. Method: immunoSEQ multiplex PCR; TCRdb's copy keeps in-frame clones and lacks some. The sample lists about 110,000 clones; around four fifths were seen once. This CDR3 has 17 residues. V lost 4 bases to trimming and J lost 0 bases; unmatched junction nucleotides: 10. The germline V gene has CDR1 SGHDN and CDR2 FVKESK. For this clone: Its cognate antigen is unknown.

The receptor was isolated from a woman between 55 and 75 years old in good health and CMV-seropositive. Sequencing was performed on PBMCs. The rearrangement joins TRBV14 to TRBJ1-1; 8 bases are shared with TRBD1. The DNA of the CDR3 is TGTGCCAGCAGCCCGGGGGACAGGAAAAGCATGAACACTGAAGCTTTCTTT. This codes for CASSPGDRKSMNTEAFF.